This paragraph reports one TCR beta chain. The data were taken from a study of blood T cell repertoires in COVID-19. The wider study: Both acute and convalescent COVID-19 samples were obtained from the United States, Italy and Spain. In each case, the material was cDNA or gDNA derived from T cells, B-cell-depleted T cells, or PBMCs.

Per the study methods: How many nucleated cells were present was estimated from reference gene primer amplification. Sequencing was performed with immunoSEQ multiplex PCR; in TCRdb, only in-frame clones are kept and a portion is missing. The V and J calls and the clone size are those of that table, but D and trimming were determined from the DNA. This table has approximately 230,000 clones, approximately 90% appearing once. CDR1 and CDR2 from the germline V gene are MGHRA and YSYEKL. The CDR3 loop spans 19 amino acids. J lost 0 bases, V lost 2 bases, and 6 bases had no gene match. The sequenced material came from peripheral blood. This chain links TRBV4-1 with TRBJ2-6; 11 bases agree with TRBD1. The TCR originated in a woman aged 40 to 55 who had recovered from COVID-19. CDR3 in amino acids: CASSQLSGTGGSGANVLTF. CDR3 coding DNA: TGCGCCAGCAGCCAATTGTCCGGGACAGGGGGCTCTGGGGCCAACGTCCTGACTTTC.